These 14 T cell receptor beta chains share one sample of origin, sequenced in a study of cytomegalovirus exposure and HLA in healthy donors. Repertoires were generated with immunoSEQ multiplex PCR, while TCRdb's copy carries only in-frame clones and drops some. The sample includes 150,000 to 200,000 clones, around 88% of them seen just once. Sequenced input: PBMCs. The receptors derive from a woman under 30 in good health and CMV-seronegative.

A note on this clone: The identical CDR3 is also encoded by other nucleotide sequences in the sample. V usage is TRBV6-5 and J usage is TRBJ2-3; no clear D gene. Germline V CDR1 and CDR2: MNHEY, SVGAGI. Trimming left V 4 bases short and J 5 bases short, with 4 bases between. The CDR3 contains 11 residues. For the CDR3, the DNA is TGTGCCAGCAGTTTCCTAGATACGCAGTATTTT. Its translation is CASSFLDTQYF.

This clone came up once. The chain uses TRBV5-1 and TRBJ1-2, with 7 bases aligning to TRBD1. The germline CDR1 and CDR2 sequences are SGHRS and YFSETQ. CDR3 length: 15 residues. V dropped 4 bases and J dropped 3; count of bases not matched to a gene: 9. CDR3 in DNA: TGCGCCAGCAGCGTACCTGGACAGGACGACTATGGCTACACCTTC. Its translation: CASSVPGQDDYGYTF.

V and J are TRBV19 and TRBJ1-2, with D maybe TRBD1 (6 bases). CDR3 size: 14 residues. Germline loops: CDR1 LNHDA, CDR2 SQIVND (reference sequence). V was trimmed by 3 bases and J by 4 bases, leaving 12 bases between them. The DNA for the CDR3 is TGTGCCAGTAGTATTGTAGGGGGTGTCTATGGCTACACCTTC. Protein sequence: CASSIVGGVYGYTF.

A few counts support this clone. This chain joins TRBV18 and TRBJ2-5; no reliable D call. Germline loops: CDR1 KGHSH, CDR2 LQKENI. The CDR3 sequence is 13 residues long. V was pared by 0 bases and J by 3 bases, with 5 bases between. CDR3: CASSPPIEETQYF. CDR3 sequence (DNA): TGTGCCAGCTCACCACCCATAGAAGAGACCCAGTACTTC.

This rearrangement joins TRBV7-2 to TRBJ1-1; TRBD1 might be the D (5 bases). Trimming stripped 3 bases from V and 4 bases from J, with 12 bases between. Germline assignment: CDR1 SGHTA and CDR2 FQGNSA. The CDR3 consists of 14 residues. The chain's CDR3 is CASSFDRRSTEAFF. For the CDR3, the DNA is TGTGCCAGCAGCTTCGACAGAAGAAGCACTGAAGCTTTCTTT.

The V and J genes are TRBV23-1 and TRBJ1-1; D remains ambiguous. TRBV23-1 has ORF status, its function being uncertain. The CDR3 has 16 amino acids. V lost 4 bases and J lost 5, with 20 bases in between. Written as DNA, the CDR3 is TGCGCCAGCAGTCCCTCGCAGGCGCTGAACTGGACTGAAGCTTTCTTT. Amino acids: CASSPSQALNWTEAFF.

The chain links TRBV19 to TRBJ2-1, with 7 bases identical to TRBD1. The germline V gene has CDR1 LNHDA and CDR2 SQIVND (reference sequence). V was clipped by 3 bases and J by 2 bases; unmatched bases: 10. CDR3 size: 17 residues. CDR3 region: CASSISPTGVTYNEQFF. The CDR3, as DNA: TGTGCCAGTAGTATTTCCCCCACAGGGGTCACCTACAATGAGCAGTTCTTC.

V usage is TRBV4-2 and J usage is TRBJ1-1; 8 bases are shared with TRBD1. CDR1 is LGHNA, CDR2 YNFKEQ, per germline. The CDR3 consists of 15 residues. V shed 8 bases and J 3 bases; nucleotides not matched to a gene: 11. CDR3 sequence: CASAQPQGAYTEAFF. CDR3 sequence (DNA): TGTGCCAGCGCCCAACCCCAGGGGGCTTACACTGAAGCTTTCTTT.

The chain employs TRBV27 and TRBJ1-1; D not resolved. CDR3 length: 16 residues. Trimming took 0 bases from V and 0 from J, leaving 11 bases between them. Germline V gene data show CDR1 as MNHEY and CDR2 as SMNVEV (reference sequence). The CDR3 here is CASSLSHSLLNTEAFF. The CDR3 DNA reads as TGTGCCAGCAGTTTATCTCACAGTTTGTTGAACACTGAAGCTTTCTTT.

This rearrangement joins TRBV6-5 to TRBJ1-5; 8 positions match TRBD1. There are 14 residues in the CDR3. The trim removed 6 bases at V and 2 bases at J, leaving 3 bases unmatched. Germline loops: CDR1 MNHEY, CDR2 SVGAGI. This CDR3 is CASRMGQGNQPQHF. For the CDR3, the DNA is TGTGCCAGCAGAATGGGACAGGGCAATCAGCCCCAGCATTTT.

The chain combines TRBV30 with TRBJ2-3, with TRBD2 matching 12 bases. This CDR3 contains 16 residues. V was pared by 2 bases and J by 3 bases, with 6 bases of the junction left unmatched. The germline V gene has CDR1 GTSNPN and CDR2 SVGIG (reference sequence). Written as DNA, the CDR3 is TGTGCCTGGAGTCCCCGTGGACTAGCGGGGACAGATACGCAGTATTTT. Translation gives CAWSPRGLAGTDTQYF.

This clone was counted a single time. The chain uses TRBV11-2 and TRBJ2-1; 13 bases agree with TRBD2. Per germline, CDR1 SGHAT and CDR2 FQNNGV. V dropped 5 bases and J dropped 9; count of bases not matched to a gene: 10. The CDR3 loop spans 16 amino acids. DNA of the CDR3: TGTGCCAGCAGCCCCGGGACTAGCGGGGTGGTCGGTGAGCAGTTCTTC. It is translated as CASSPGTSGVVGEQFF.

The chain carries TRBV7-9 and TRBJ1-1, with TRBD1 as a possible D gene (6 bases). This CDR3 spans 14 amino acids. The germline V gene has CDR1 SEHNR and CDR2 FQNEAQ (reference sequence). V was shortened by 4 bases and J by 1 base, with 10 bases between the two germline ends. The CDR3 region has the DNA TGTGCCAGCAGCTCGGAGACAGGGAACACTGAAGCTTTCTTT. Translated: CASSSETGNTEAFF.

V and J are TRBV2 and TRBJ2-5, with D possibly matching TRBD1 (6 bases). Germline CDR1 and CDR2: SNHLY and FYNNEI. The CDR3 loop spans 16 amino acids. The V gene lost 7 bases and the J gene lost 4 bases, with 22 bases spanning the gap. The CDR3 is CASIEGGAWDGETQYF. The CDR3 region has the DNA TGTGCCAGCATCGAAGGGGGTGCCTGGGACGGAGAGACCCAGTACTTC. Together with reference TRBV2 and TRBJ2-5, the CDR3 gives the full variable domain: EPEVTQTPSHQVTQMGQEVILRCVPISNHLYFYWYRQILGQKVEFLVSFYNNEISEKSEIFDDQFSVERPDGSNFTLKIRSTKLEDSAMYFCASIEGGAWDGETQYFGPGTRLLVL.